Listed here are 19 T cell receptor beta chains from one sample, sequenced in a study of metastatic and nonmetastatic thyroid tumors. Treatment of any kind had been given to no patient before thyroid surgery. TCRdb re-processed the PCR reads through MiXCR. The sample holds 34,000 or so clones; around 19% are singletons and the top ten take under 9.5%. The sequencing sample was made of blood. The receptors here all came from a female donor with papillary thyroid cancer or a benign thyroid nodule (not recorded which). Some clones in this sample may be carry-over from other donors' samples.

This clone was seen only a few times. This chain connects TRBV20-1 to TRBJ1-5; no reliable D call. Per germline, CDR1 DFQATT and CDR2 SNEGSKA (reference sequence). V gave up 6 bases and J gave up 2 bases, with 14 bases separating them. The CDR3 sequence is 14 residues long. The CDR3 reads CSAGNPWGNQPQHF. The CDR3 nucleotides are TGCAGTGCCGGGAACCCATGGGGCAATCAGCCCCAGCATTTT.

This clone has a single count. The CDR3 loop reads CASTPSRTSGRAGKDTQYF. In nucleotides, the CDR3 is TGTGCCAGCACCCCGAGTAGGACTAGCGGGAGGGCGGGAAAAGATACGCAGTATTTT. The chain links TRBV6-2 or TRBV6-3 to TRBJ2-3; TRBD2 matches 15 bases. The CDR3 is 19 amino acids. Germline CDR1 and CDR2: MNHEY and SVGEGT. Trimming cost V 7 bases and J 5 bases; bases outside gene matches: 16.

V is TRBV7-8 and J is TRBJ2-1; D may be TRBD1 or TRBD2 (5 bases each). The germline V gene encodes CDR1 SGHVS and CDR2 FQNEAQ. CDR3 size: 15 residues. Trimming took off 5 bases at V and 5 bases at J, with 16 bases between the two ends. CDR3 sequence reads: CASSRLGTYNNEQFF. The CDR3 nucleotides read TGTGCCAGCAGCCGGCTCGGGACGTACAACAATGAGCAGTTCTTC.

This clone was seen many times. The V call is TRBV6-1, the J call TRBJ2-1, with unresolved D. CDR3 length: 15 amino acids. V lost 7 bases and J lost 8, with 21 bases in between. Germline V gives CDR1 MNHNS, CDR2 SASEGT. CDR3 sequence (DNA): TGTGCCAGCAACCTAGACGGCTCACGTGGATATGAGCAGTTCTTC. It specifies CASNLDGSRGYEQFF.

This chain links TRBV9 with TRBJ2-1, with 9 bases fitting TRBD2. Germline V gene lookup returns CDR1 SGDLS and CDR2 YYNGEE. Trimming took 0 bases from V and 7 from J; bases not matched to a gene: 5. CDR3 size: 15 residues. CDR3 in amino acids: CASSVEGGRDNEQFF. CDR3 nucleotide sequence: TGTGCCAGCAGCGTAGAGGGCGGGAGGGATAATGAGCAGTTCTTC.

In this sample, this clone turned up many times. The CDR3 DNA is TGTGCCAGCAGAATACAGGGGACTGGCTACACCTTC. This sequence encodes CASRIQGTGYTF. J is TRBJ1-2 and V is TRBV28; 7 nucleotides align to TRBD1. V trimming: 6 bases; J trimming: 7 bases; junction bases outside the gene matches: 5. The CDR3 runs 12 residues. Germline V lookup: CDR1 MDHEN, CDR2 SYDVKM.

This clone was found many times. The chain recombines TRBV5-1 with TRBJ2-5; possibly TRBD1 or TRBD2 for D (5 bases each). Germline V gene sequence: CDR1 SGHRS, CDR2 YFSETQ. Trimming stripped 0 bases from V and 5 bases from J, with 14 bases between. CDR3 length: 15 residues. For the CDR3, the DNA is TGCGCCAGCAGCTTGGCCGGGGCAGGGCGGGAGACCCAGTACTTC. Translation: CASSLAGAGRETQYF.

This clone was recorded a few times. This chain uses TRBV5-1 with TRBJ2-2, with unresolved D. The CDR3 covers 15 residues. Germline V lookup: CDR1 SGHRS, CDR2 YFSETQ. V dropped 0 bases and J dropped 2 bases, with 8 bases sitting between them. The CDR3 DNA reads TGCGCCAGCAGCTTGGTTGGATTCAACACCGGGGAGCTGTTTTTT. It yields the protein CASSLVGFNTGELFF. The full variable domain, its missing parts supplied by reference TRBV5-1 and TRBJ2-2, is KAGVTQTPRYLIKTRGQQVTLSCSPISGHRSVSWYQQTPGQGLQFLFEYFSETQRNKGNFPGRFSGRQFSNSRSEMNVSTLELGDSALYLCASSLVGFNTGELFFGEGSRLTVL.

The chain joins TRBV6-1 to TRBJ2-1, with 10 bases lining up with TRBD2. This CDR3 has 14 residues. V was clipped by 7 bases and J by 4 bases; unmatched bases: 4. CDR1 and CDR2 (germline): MNHNS, SASEGT. The CDR3 loop reads CASTPSGSYNEQFF. CDR3 nucleotide sequence: TGTGCCAGCACACCTAGCGGGAGTTACAATGAGCAGTTCTTC.

This clone was found many times. The chain joins TRBV5-1 to TRBJ2-5; D gene uncertain. V was shortened by 5 bases and J by 5 bases, with 16 bases between the two germline ends. This CDR3 comprises 14 residues. Germline CDR1 and CDR2: SGHRS and YFSETQ. The CDR3 spells CASRPDWAQETQYF. DNA for the CDR3: TGCGCCAGCAGACCCGACTGGGCCCAGGAGACCCAGTACTTC.

In this sample, this clone turned up many times. The chain employs TRBV29-1 and TRBJ2-7, with TRBD2 matching over 9 bases. Germline V gene data show CDR1 as SQVTM and CDR2 as ANQGSEA. The CDR3 runs to 14 residues. V shed 7 bases and J 0 bases; nucleotides not matched to a gene: 7. CDR3 DNA: TGCAGCGCTGTACAGCGGGAGGCCTCCTACGAGCAGTACTTC. The encoded protein is CSAVQREASYEQYF.

This clone was recorded at least ten times. The chain carries TRBV7-6 and TRBJ2-3; 10 nucleotides align to TRBD2. The CDR3 sequence is 15 residues long. After removal of 2 bases from V and 6 bases from J, the junction contained 5 bases not matched to a gene. Germline loops: CDR1 SGHVS, CDR2 FNYEAQ. This chain's CDR3 is CASSLSGGAWDTQYF. The CDR3 nucleotides are TGTGCCAGCAGCTTAAGCGGGGGGGCATGGGATACGCAGTATTTT. The full variable domain, rest sourced from reference TRBV7-6 and TRBJ2-3, is GAGVSQSPRYKVTKRGQDVALRCDPISGHVSLYWYRQALGQGPEFLTYFNYEAQQDKSGLPNDRFSAERPEGSISTLTIQRTEQRDSAMYRCASSLSGGAWDTQYFGPGTRLTVL.

In this sample, this clone turned up many times. The rearrangement uses TRBV9 and TRBJ1-2; no clear D gene. CDR1 is SGDLS and CDR2 is YYNGEE in the germline V gene. Trimming removed 3 bases from V and 7 bases from J, with 19 bases in between. This CDR3 spans 15 amino acids. CDR3 protein: CASSAGVSVRSGYTF. CDR3 coding DNA: TGTGCCAGCAGCGCTGGGGTGAGCGTCCGGTCTGGCTACACCTTC.

This clone was detected many times. This chain joins TRBV12-3 or TRBV12-4 and TRBJ2-7; D remains ambiguous. V lost 6 bases and J lost 4, with 7 bases in between. This CDR3 comprises 11 residues. The CDR3 DNA is TGTGCCAGCAGCGGAGATTACGAGCAGTACTTC. As protein: CASSGDYEQYF.

Of note for this clone: One end of the junction fails to match germline, which may point to a read error. The CDR3 DNA reads as TGCAGTGCCCCGGACAGGGATTTCAATCAGCCCAAGTCTTTT. Translation: CSAPDRDFNQPKSF. The chain carries TRBV20-1 and TRBJ1-5; 8 nucleotides line up with TRBD1. Per the germline V gene, CDR1 is DFQATT and CDR2 is SNEGSKA (reference sequence). This CDR3 is 14 amino acids long.

In its sample, this clone ranks as medium-sized. The V call is TRBV11-3, the J call TRBJ2-3; 14 nucleotides agree with TRBD2. Germline trimming cut 1 base from V and 1 base from J; bases unmatched to any gene: 7. The CDR3 covers 19 residues. The germline CDR1 and CDR2 sequences are SGHNT and YENEEA. The CDR3 loop is CASSLGGGLAGVRTDTQYF. CDR3 nucleotides: TGTGCCAGCAGCTTAGGGGGGGGACTAGCGGGAGTCCGCACAGATACGCAGTATTTT.

The CDR3 DNA follows: TGTGCCAGCTTCCGCGAGGCGGGTGTGGGGAATGAGCAGTTCTTC. Protein sequence: CASFREAGVGNEQFF. J is TRBJ2-1 and V is TRBV6-1, with a tentative D call TRBD2 (5 bases). The CDR3 runs 15 residues. Germline-derived CDR1 and CDR2 are MNHNS and SASEGT. V was shortened by 8 bases and J by 7 bases, with 21 bases between the two germline ends.

The sample holds a few counts of this clone. This sequence joins TRBV2 and TRBJ1-6; D gene ambiguous. Germline CDR1 reads SNHLY; CDR2 reads FYNNEI. The CDR3 is 15 amino acids. With 7 bases removed from V and 2 bases from J, the gap between germline ends came to 12 bases. The CDR3 here is CASKGGNAYNSPLHF. CDR3 DNA sequence: TGTGCCAGCAAGGGCGGGAACGCCTATAATTCACCCCTCCACTTT.

The gene calls are TRBV18 and TRBJ1-3; D is unresolved. The V gene's germline CDR1 is KGHSH and CDR2 LQKENI. The germline V and J ends were trimmed by 5 bases and 3 bases, with 8 bases remaining between them. This CDR3 region has 13 residues. The CDR3 nucleotides read TGTGCCAGCTCAGGCAGTATTGGAAACACCATATATTTT. Residues: CASSGSIGNTIYF.